This T cell receptor (beta chain) was identified in a study of cytomegalovirus exposure and HLA in healthy donors. Germline V gene sequence: CDR1 SEHNR, CDR2 FQNEAQ (reference sequence). This CDR3 is 14 amino acids long. Notes on this clone: The junction departs from the called germline gene at one end, perhaps through a read error.

Primers: 60 Vbeta forward and 13 Jbeta reverse. Method: immunoSEQ multiplex PCR; TCRdb's copy keeps in-frame clones and lacks some. The sample shows 170,000 or so clones, 65% to 85% of them seen only once. The TCR was taken from a male donor in good health and CMV-seropositive. The sample taken for sequencing was PBMCs. The V gene is TRBV7-9, the J gene TRBJ2-2, with a tentative D call TRBD2 (5 bases). CDR3 coding DNA: TGTTCCAGCAGCTTACTAGCGAACACCGGGGAGCTGTTTTTT. Amino acids: CSSSLLANTGELFF.